This entry concerns a single TCR beta chain. Per the authors' pipeline: By means of reference gene primer amplification, nucleated cell counts were estimated. TCRdb's table, derived via immunoSEQ multiplex PCR, lists solely in-frame clones and lacks some. That table is the source of V, J and clone size, and D and trimming were worked out from the DNA. This table holds around 35,000 clones, around 85% found once. Seattle patients were enrolled while actively infected and followed longitudinally. V lost 5 bases and J 7 bases, leaving 15 bases between the germline ends. The CDR3 is made up of 12 amino acids. Germline values: CDR1 SQVTM, CDR2 ANQGSEA. The sample is drawn from a study of blood T cell repertoires in COVID-19. Whole-study context: Specimens from acute and convalescent COVID-19 originated in the United States, Italy and Spain. Sources were T cells, B-cell-depleted T cells, or PBMCs; the material itself was cDNA or gDNA.

The chain employs TRBV29-1 and TRBJ2-7; TRBD1 is a possible D gene (5 bases). This clonotype originated in a man aged 65-85 years with COVID-19, enrolled during active disease. Material for sequencing was peripheral blood. The CDR3 is CSVQGSASEQYF. The CDR3, as DNA: TGCAGCGTTCAGGGTTCTGCATCTGAGCAGTACTTC.